The rows below give T cell receptor beta chains drawn from one sample of a study of identical twins. TCRdb recomputed calls from the 5' RACE reads with MiXCR, one row per CDR3 protein. This sample has around 690,000 distinct CDR3 sequences, with approximately 21% found just once. The same specimen was also included in a second study, on T cells expressing NK-cell markers.

Source material: PBMCs. These receptors all come from a woman in her late teens or twenties in good health. CDR3s include the opening cysteine and the closing phenylalanine or tryptophan. A D gene is named only where the DNA matches it firmly. The size entry is marked missing in some rows and otherwise reads once, few, many or a size class.

NA	NA	TRBJ2-3	TRBV3-1	CASSQVGGVSDTQYF	TGTGCCAGCAGCCAAGTAGGGGGGGTCTCAGATACGCAGTATTTT
NA	NA	TRBJ1-2	TRBV29-1	CSVGPRTVYGYTF	TGCAGCGTTGGGCCACGGACAGTCTATGGCTACACCTTC
many	NA	TRBJ1-1	TRBV27	CASSLNGGLEAFF	TGTGCCAGCAGTCTGAATGGGGGCCTTGAAGCTTTCTTT
few	TRBD2	TRBJ2-5	TRBV7-9	CASSLGGGVGQETQYF	TGTGCCAGCAGCTTAGGGGGAGGGGTCGGGCAAGAGACCCAGTACTTC
many	NA	TRBJ2-2	TRBV7-2	CASSLQTLNTGELFF	TGTGCCAGCAGCTTGCAGACATTGAACACCGGGGAGCTGTTTTTT
NA	NA	TRBJ2-1	TRBV3-1	CASSKGLTEQFF	TGTGCCAGCAGCAAAGGTCTTACTGAGCAGTTCTTC
NA	TRBD2	TRBJ2-3	TRBV4-1	CASSRIGTSGVRADTQYF	TGCGCCAGCAGCCGAATCGGGACTAGCGGGGTTCGGGCAGATACGCAGTATTTT
few	NA	TRBJ1-4	TRBV12-3/TRBV12-4	CASSLGVIPGEKLFF	TGTGCCAGCAGTTTAGGAGTCATCCCGGGGGAAAAACTGTTTTTT
many	NA	TRBJ2-5	TRBV11-2	CASLGGFQETQYF	TGTGCCAGTCTTGGGGGTTTCCAAGAGACCCAGTACTTC
many	NA	TRBJ1-3	TRBV10-3	CASHRDRIDTIYF	TGTGCCAGCCACCGGGATCGAATCGACACCATATATTTT
NA	NA	TRBJ2-7	TRBV6-2/TRBV6-3	CASSYSGWEQYF	TGTGCCAGCAGTTACTCGGGGTGGGAGCAGTACTTC
NA	TRBD2	TRBJ2-2	TRBV3-1	CASSQETLAGVSGELFF	TGTGCCAGCAGCCAAGAAACCCTAGCGGGAGTCTCCGGGGAGCTGTTTTTT
few	TRBD1	TRBJ1-1	TRBV27	CASSLQQGAYAEAFF	TGTGCCAGCAGTTTACAACAGGGGGCTTACGCTGAAGCTTTCTTT
NA	NA	TRBJ2-1	TRBV6-1	CASSKDFWSPPREQFF	TGTGCCAGCAGTAAGGACTTTTGGTCCCCCCCCAGGGAGCAGTTCTTC
NA	NA	TRBJ1-6	TRBV12-3/TRBV12-4	CASSLGTANSPLHF	TGTGCCAGCAGTTTAGGGACAGCGAATTCACCCCTCCACTTT
few	NA	TRBJ2-5	TRBV5-5	CASSKTGPKEETQYF	TGTGCCAGCAGCAAGACGGGGCCCAAGGAGGAGACCCAGTACTTC
NA	TRBD2	TRBJ2-5	TRBV6-1	CASSVDSGGEETQYF	TGTGCCAGCAGTGTGGATAGCGGGGGTGAAGAGACCCAGTACTTC
few	TRBD2	TRBJ2-3	TRBV20-1	CSASRLAGGGDTQYF	TGCAGTGCTAGCCGACTAGCGGGAGGGGGAGATACGCAGTATTTT
NA	TRBD1	TRBJ2-2	TRBV6-2/TRBV6-3	CASSPGQVSTGELFF	TGTGCCAGCAGCCCTGGACAGGTCAGCACCGGGGAGCTGTTTTTT
few	NA	TRBJ2-3	TRBV10-2	CASSEIVDTQYF	TGCGCCAGCAGTGAGATTGTCGATACGCAGTATTTT
NA	TRBD2	TRBJ2-3	TRBV29-1	CSVVGLAGFSTDTQYF	TGCAGCGTGGTAGGACTAGCGGGATTTTCCACAGATACGCAGTATTTT
once	NA	TRBJ2-5	TRBV6-5	CASSYSGIQPTEETQYF	TGTGCCAGCAGTTACTCTGGCATCCAACCTACCGAAGAGACCCAGTACTTC
NA	NA	TRBJ2-1	TRBV11-3	CASSLAPGTAEQFF	TGTGCCAGCAGCTTAGCCCCCGGAACGGCTGAGCAGTTCTTC
few	NA	TRBJ2-1	TRBV15	CATSREVGLDEQFF	TGTGCCACCAGCAGAGAGGTGGGGTTGGATGAGCAGTTCTTC
many	TRBD2	TRBJ2-7	TRBV10-1	CASSEGREPYEQYF	TGCGCCAGCAGTGAAGGGCGGGAGCCCTACGAGCAGTACTTC
many	NA	TRBJ2-3	TRBV6-5	CASSYSGGPTQYF	TGTGCCAGCAGTTACTCGGGGGGCCCAACGCAGTATTTT
few	TRBD1	TRBJ2-5	TRBV12-3/TRBV12-4	CASSRRTGGTNQETQYF	TGTGCCAGCAGCCGAAGGACAGGGGGCACCAACCAAGAGACCCAGTACTTC
NA	NA	TRBJ2-3	TRBV7-2	CASSISRTYTDTQYF	TGTGCCAGCAGCATTTCTAGGACGTACACAGATACGCAGTATTTT
many	NA	TRBJ2-1	TRBV7-9	CASSLAFGGEQFF	TGTGCCAGCAGCTTAGCGTTTGGGGGTGAGCAGTTCTTC